The rows below give T cell receptor beta chains drawn from one sample of a study of T cells in Graves' hyperthyroidism and ophthalmopathy. A single record per CDR3 protein comes from TCRdb applying MiXCR to the multiplex PCR reads. The top ten clones hold 30% to 35% of a sample with 250,000 to 300,000 distinct CDR3 sequences, approximately 14% of them seen once. The material sequenced was blood. Receptors originate from a woman aged 50 to 60 with Graves' hyperthyroidism that later progressed to Graves' ophthalmopathy. The CDR3 runs from the conserved cysteine through the conserved F or W. The order of the fields is clone size, D gene, J gene, V gene, CDR3 length, CDR3 DNA, CDR3 protein. A D gene is named only where the DNA matches it firmly. Only some rows state a clone size, as once, few, many or a class for expanded clones.

clone size: many
D gene: TRBD1
J gene: TRBJ1-2
V gene: TRBV6-2/TRBV6-3
CDR3 length: 13
CDR3 DNA: TGTGCCAGCAGTTACTTGGGACAGGATGGCTACACCTTC
CDR3 protein: CASSYLGQDGYTF

clone size: many
D gene: .
J gene: TRBJ2-2
V gene: TRBV7-6
CDR3 length: 13
CDR3 DNA: TGTGCCAGCAGCGCCCAGGACACCGGGGAGCTGTTTTTT
CDR3 protein: CASSAQDTGELFF

clone size: .
D gene: TRBD2
J gene: TRBJ2-5
V gene: TRBV28
CDR3 length: 15
CDR3 DNA: TGTGCCAGCAGTTTAGGGACTAGCGGACAAGAGACCCAGTACTTC
CDR3 protein: CASSLGTSGQETQYF

clone size: .
D gene: .
J gene: TRBJ2-7
V gene: TRBV28
CDR3 length: 15
CDR3 DNA: TGTGCCAGCAGATCAATACAGGGTCGCCCCTACGAGCAATGCTTC
CDR3 protein: CASRSIQGRPYEQCF

clone size: many
D gene: TRBD2
J gene: TRBJ2-7
V gene: TRBV20-1
CDR3 length: 14
CDR3 DNA: TGCAGTGCTCCCTACTCTAGCGGGTTCTACGAGCAGTACTTC
CDR3 protein: CSAPYSSGFYEQYF

clone size: many
D gene: TRBD1
J gene: TRBJ1-1
V gene: TRBV18
CDR3 length: 15
CDR3 DNA: TGTGCCAGCTCCCCGGGGCAGGGGGCGAACACTGAAGCTTTCTTT
CDR3 protein: CASSPGQGANTEAFF

clone size: many
D gene: .
J gene: TRBJ2-7
V gene: TRBV20-1
CDR3 length: 13
CDR3 DNA: TGCAGTGCTAAAGGGGCAGAGTGGGACGAGCAGTACTTC
CDR3 protein: CSAKGAEWDEQYF

clone size: .
D gene: TRBD1
J gene: TRBJ2-7
V gene: TRBV6-5
CDR3 length: 18
CDR3 DNA: TGTGCCAGCAGTTACTCGCCGAGTCGCAGGGGGAGCTCCTACGAGCAGTACTTC
CDR3 protein: CASSYSPSRRGSSYEQYF

clone size: many
D gene: TRBD1
J gene: TRBJ2-3
V gene: TRBV5-6
CDR3 length: 14
CDR3 DNA: TGTGCCAGCAGCTTATACAGGGGAGCAGATACGCAGTATTTT
CDR3 protein: CASSLYRGADTQYF

clone size: many
D gene: TRBD2
J gene: TRBJ2-3
V gene: TRBV20-1
CDR3 length: 17
CDR3 DNA: TGCAGTGCTCCCCCGGGACTAGCGGGAGCCCACACAGATACGCAGTATTTT
CDR3 protein: CSAPPGLAGAHTDTQYF

clone size: many
D gene: .
J gene: TRBJ2-7
V gene: TRBV20-1
CDR3 length: 11
CDR3 DNA: TGCAGTGCTACGAGAACGGGGGAGCAGTACTTC
CDR3 protein: CSATRTGEQYF

clone size: many
D gene: .
J gene: TRBJ2-5
V gene: TRBV12-3/TRBV12-4
CDR3 length: 13
CDR3 DNA: TGTGCCAGCAGTTTGATACCCCAAGAGACCCAGTACTTC
CDR3 protein: CASSLIPQETQYF

clone size: many
D gene: .
J gene: TRBJ1-1
V gene: TRBV2
CDR3 length: 14
CDR3 DNA: TGTGCCAGCAAATCCGGACCGCGGAACACTGAAGCTTTCTTT
CDR3 protein: CASKSGPRNTEAFF

clone size: many
D gene: TRBD2
J gene: TRBJ2-7
V gene: TRBV20-1
CDR3 length: 17
CDR3 DNA: TGCAGTGCTAGAGATCGGACTAGCGGACCGACCTCCTACGAGCAGTACTTC
CDR3 protein: CSARDRTSGPTSYEQYF

clone size: many
D gene: .
J gene: TRBJ1-2
V gene: TRBV30
CDR3 length: 14
CDR3 DNA: TGTGCCTGGAGTGTAGGCAGGGGCGACTATGGCTACACCTTC
CDR3 protein: CAWSVGRGDYGYTF

clone size: many
D gene: TRBD2
J gene: TRBJ2-3
V gene: TRBV12-3/TRBV12-4
CDR3 length: 18
CDR3 DNA: TGTGCCAGCAACCCCGGCGGGACGTTCATGCGGGGGACAGATACGCAGTATTTT
CDR3 protein: CASNPGGTFMRGTDTQYF

clone size: many
D gene: .
J gene: TRBJ2-7
V gene: TRBV7-9
CDR3 length: 13
CDR3 DNA: TGTGCCAGCAGTGCCCGTTCCATTTACGAGCAGTACTTC
CDR3 protein: CASSARSIYEQYF

clone size: .
D gene: TRBD1
J gene: TRBJ1-2
V gene: TRBV19
CDR3 length: 16
CDR3 DNA: TGTGCCAGTAGTTCCCGGGACAGGGGGCCTGCGAATGGCTACACCTTC
CDR3 protein: CASSSRDRGPANGYTF

clone size: many
D gene: TRBD2
J gene: TRBJ2-1
V gene: TRBV27
CDR3 length: 15
CDR3 DNA: TGTGCCAGCTCGGAGCAACTAGCGGGGCTCAATGAGCAGTTCTTC
CDR3 protein: CASSEQLAGLNEQFF

clone size: .
D gene: .
J gene: TRBJ2-1
V gene: TRBV15
CDR3 length: 13
CDR3 DNA: TGTGCCACCAGCAGAGATGGACGGAATGAGCAGTTCTTC
CDR3 protein: CATSRDGRNEQFF

clone size: many
D gene: .
J gene: TRBJ1-1
V gene: TRBV20-1
CDR3 length: 14
CDR3 DNA: TGCAGTGCTAGGGAGGGAGGAATGAACACTGAAGCTTTCTTT
CDR3 protein: CSAREGGMNTEAFF

clone size: once
D gene: .
J gene: TRBJ2-4
V gene: TRBV5-5
CDR3 length: 16
CDR3 DNA: TGTGCCAGCAGCCACCCTTGGGCGGGAGCCAAAAACATTCAGTACTTC
CDR3 protein: CASSHPWAGAKNIQYF

clone size: few
D gene: .
J gene: TRBJ1-4
V gene: TRBV27
CDR3 length: 13
CDR3 DNA: TGTGCCAGCAGGCGGTTGGTTAATGAAAAACTGTTTTTT
CDR3 protein: CASRRLVNEKLFF

clone size: many
D gene: .
J gene: TRBJ1-2
V gene: TRBV7-2
CDR3 length: 13
CDR3 DNA: TGTGCCAGCAGCTTACGACAAAGTTCCGGCTACACCTTC
CDR3 protein: CASSLRQSSGYTF

clone size: many
D gene: .
J gene: TRBJ1-5
V gene: TRBV6-2/TRBV6-3
CDR3 length: 18
CDR3 DNA: TGTGCCAGCAGTCCCCAGGACAGCCGTGTTTATAGCAATCAGCCCCAGCATTTT
CDR3 protein: CASSPQDSRVYSNQPQHF

clone size: many
D gene: .
J gene: TRBJ1-2
V gene: TRBV7-9
CDR3 length: 14
CDR3 DNA: TGTGCCAGCAGAGACCCTGCAGCTAACTATGGCTACACCTTC
CDR3 protein: CASRDPAANYGYTF

clone size: many
D gene: TRBD2
J gene: TRBJ2-1
V gene: TRBV7-3
CDR3 length: 15
CDR3 DNA: TGTGCCAGCAGCCGTAGCGCGGGAGGGAAGTATGAGCAGTTCTTC
CDR3 protein: CASSRSAGGKYEQFF

clone size: .
D gene: TRBD1
J gene: TRBJ2-7
V gene: TRBV9
CDR3 length: 15
CDR3 DNA: TGTGCCAGCAACAGACGGGACAGGGCCACCTACGAGCAGTACTTC
CDR3 protein: CASNRRDRATYEQYF

clone size: many
D gene: .
J gene: TRBJ2-3
V gene: TRBV11-2
CDR3 length: 16
CDR3 DNA: TGTGCCAGCAGCTTCTTACCTAGCGTTGTCCAAGATACGCAGTATTTT
CDR3 protein: CASSFLPSVVQDTQYF

clone size: many
D gene: TRBD2
J gene: TRBJ2-1
V gene: TRBV7-3
CDR3 length: 13
CDR3 DNA: TGTGCCAGCAGCCCCTTACTAGCGGCTGAGCAGTTCTTC
CDR3 protein: CASSPLLAAEQFF

clone size: .
D gene: .
J gene: TRBJ1-1
V gene: TRBV4-1
CDR3 length: 14
CDR3 DNA: TGCGCCAGCAGCCAAGTCCCGGGTTTCACTGAAGCTTTCTTT
CDR3 protein: CASSQVPGFTEAFF

clone size: many
D gene: TRBD1
J gene: TRBJ1-1
V gene: TRBV3-1
CDR3 length: 14
CDR3 DNA: TGTGCCAGCAGCCAAGGGACAGGGGGCACTGAAGCTTTCTTT
CDR3 protein: CASSQGTGGTEAFF

clone size: few
D gene: .
J gene: TRBJ2-1
V gene: TRBV18
CDR3 length: 15
CDR3 DNA: TGTGCCAGCTCACCGGGAGGGGGAGTTAACAATGAGCAGTTCTTC
CDR3 protein: CASSPGGGVNNEQFF

clone size: many
D gene: .
J gene: TRBJ2-7
V gene: TRBV5-1
CDR3 length: 14
CDR3 DNA: TGCGCCAGCAGCTTCCGGCAGAACTCCTACGAGCAGTACTTC
CDR3 protein: CASSFRQNSYEQYF

clone size: few
D gene: .
J gene: TRBJ1-2
V gene: TRBV12-5
CDR3 length: 14
CDR3 DNA: TGTGCTAGTGGTCACGGGACACCCTGGTATGGCTACACCTTC
CDR3 protein: CASGHGTPWYGYTF

clone size: many
D gene: .
J gene: TRBJ2-7
V gene: TRBV5-5
CDR3 length: 15
CDR3 DNA: TGTGCCAGCAGCTCCCTGGCAGAGTCTGGGGACGAGCAGTACTTC
CDR3 protein: CASSSLAESGDEQYF

clone size: few
D gene: TRBD2
J gene: TRBJ2-1
V gene: TRBV29-1
CDR3 length: 14
CDR3 DNA: TGCAGCGTGCGAGGGGCTAGCGGGAGCAATGAGCAGTTCTTC
CDR3 protein: CSVRGASGSNEQFF

clone size: many
D gene: .
J gene: TRBJ2-5
V gene: TRBV11-1
CDR3 length: 13
CDR3 DNA: TGTGCCAGCAGCCCGGGGAGCCAAGAGACCCAGTACTTC
CDR3 protein: CASSPGSQETQYF

clone size: many
D gene: TRBD1
J gene: TRBJ2-3
V gene: TRBV20-1
CDR3 length: 14
CDR3 DNA: TGCAGTGCTCCCAACAGGGGTGTCACAGATACGCAGTATTTT
CDR3 protein: CSAPNRGVTDTQYF

clone size: many
D gene: .
J gene: TRBJ1-3
V gene: TRBV7-2
CDR3 length: 14
CDR3 DNA: TGTGCCAGCAGCTTAAGTGGTGATTGGAACACCATATATTTT
CDR3 protein: CASSLSGDWNTIYF

clone size: .
D gene: TRBD2
J gene: TRBJ2-7
V gene: TRBV20-1
CDR3 length: 13
CDR3 DNA: TGCAGTGCCGGGGGGGGAGGCTCCTACGAGCAGTACTTC
CDR3 protein: CSAGGGGSYEQYF

clone size: many
D gene: .
J gene: TRBJ1-6
V gene: TRBV7-2
CDR3 length: 12
CDR3 DNA: TGTGCCAGCAGCTCCAGGGCTGCACCCCTCCACTTT
CDR3 protein: CASSSRAAPLHF

clone size: many
D gene: .
J gene: TRBJ1-2
V gene: TRBV28
CDR3 length: 15
CDR3 DNA: TGTGCCAGCAGATCCCCATCGGAGGGCTGGGATGGCTACACCTTC
CDR3 protein: CASRSPSEGWDGYTF

clone size: .
D gene: .
J gene: TRBJ1-6
V gene: TRBV3-1
CDR3 length: 14
CDR3 DNA: TGTGCCAGCAGCCAAGGCGAGGGCAATTCACCCCTCCACTTT
CDR3 protein: CASSQGEGNSPLHF

clone size: many
D gene: TRBD1
J gene: TRBJ2-5
V gene: TRBV5-1
CDR3 length: 14
CDR3 DNA: TGCGCCAGCAGCTTGGGCAGGGGGCCGGAGACCCAGTACTTC
CDR3 protein: CASSLGRGPETQYF

clone size: many
D gene: .
J gene: TRBJ2-1
V gene: TRBV2
CDR3 length: 11
CDR3 DNA: TGTGCCGCGAGGACTTTACATGAGCAGTTCTTC
CDR3 protein: CAARTLHEQFF